These 15 T cell receptor beta chains were all obtained from the same sample, sequenced in a study of blood T cells in healthy people across ages. A J-beta primer mix and a sample-barcoded 5' primer were used in a second PCR of about 7 to 12 cycles. TCRdb recomputed calls from the 5' RACE reads with MiXCR, one row per CDR3 protein. The sample carries around 1.7 million distinct CDR3 sequences, under 30% recorded once. The sequenced material came from blood. All receptors come from a woman in her 30s in good health.

This clonotype showed up just once. The gene calls are TRBV7-2 and TRBJ2-7, with TRBD1 as a possible D gene (5 bases). Trimming took 7 bases from V and 3 from J, leaving 16 bases between them. The CDR3 loop spans 14 amino acids. In germline, CDR1 is SGHTA, CDR2 FQGNSA. As DNA, the CDR3 is TGTGCCAGCACAGAATCGCCGCAGGGCTACGAGCAGTACTTC. It encodes CASTESPQGYEQYF.

This clonotype was detected ten times or more. The CDR3 DNA reads TGCGCCAGCAGCCGGTCGGGCTACAATGAGCAGTTCTTC. Its protein product is CASSRSGYNEQFF. The rearrangement joins TRBV4-3 to TRBJ2-1; D ambiguous. This CDR3 region has 13 residues. Germline values: CDR1 LGHNA, CDR2 YSLEER. Trimming took 4 bases from V and 3 from J, leaving 7 bases between them.

Remarks on this clonotype: This may be a read error: a much more frequent sequence differs by one nucleotide. V is TRBV7-2 and J is TRBJ2-5; TRBD2 is a possible D gene (6 bases). The J call may be faulty, since TRBJ2-7 better matches the DNA end. The CDR3 runs to 14 residues. In germline, CDR1 is SGHTA, CDR2 FQGNSA. The CDR3 DNA follows: TGTGTCAGCAGCACCCAGGAGGGTTTGGGCGAGCAGTACTTC. As protein: CVSSTQEGLGEQYF.

The chain couples TRBV20-1 to TRBJ1-6; 8 nucleotides match TRBD1. J was trimmed by 11 bases and V by 2 bases; bases with no gene match: 14. Germline V gene lookup returns CDR1 DFQATT and CDR2 SNEGSKA (reference sequence). There are 16 residues in the CDR3. DNA for the CDR3: TGCAGTGCTAGACAACCCGAGACAGGGGAGAATCCACCCCTCCACTTT. It encodes CSARQPETGENPPLHF.

V gene TRBV6-2 or TRBV6-3 combines with J gene TRBJ2-5, with unresolved D. Germline loops: CDR1 MNHEY, CDR2 SVGEGT. The CDR3 has 13 amino acids. Trimming took off 11 bases at V and 5 bases at J, with 18 bases between the two ends. In nucleotides, the CDR3 is TGTGCCCGCACCGAGGACGGTGGGGAGACCCAGTACTTC. Its translation: CARTEDGGETQYF.

The rearrangement links TRBV11-2 to TRBJ2-1, with 8 bases matching TRBD2. V gave up 5 bases and J gave up 9 bases; unmatched junction bases: 21. Germline loops: CDR1 SGHAT, CDR2 FQNNGV. There are 18 residues in the CDR3. CDR3 DNA: TGTGCCAGCAGCACTTGGTCAGGTATTAGCGGGATAAGTATTGAGCAGTTCTTC. Translating gives CASSTWSGISGISIEQFF.

This clonotype was counted a few times. This CDR3 reads CASSSPKTSGREETQYF. As DNA, the CDR3 is TGTGCCAGCAGCTCGCCCAAGACTAGCGGGAGGGAAGAGACCCAGTACTTC. The rearrangement joins TRBV7-2 to TRBJ2-5; 14 nucleotides line up with TRBD2. From germline, CDR1 is SGHTA and CDR2 FQGNSA. The ends lost 4 bases at V and 3 bases at J; junction bases unmatched: 7. The CDR3 runs 17 residues.

This chain joins TRBV7-9 and TRBJ2-1, with 7 bases aligning to TRBD1. The V gene end was trimmed by 4 bases and the J gene end by 7 bases; junction bases not matched to a gene: 10. The CDR3 has 15 residues. Germline lookup yields CDR1 SEHNR and CDR2 FQNEAQ (reference sequence). DNA for the CDR3: TGTGCCAGCAGCTCCCCGGACAGGAAAGGAAATGAGCAGTTCTTC. It yields the protein CASSSPDRKGNEQFF.

This clonotype was recorded at least ten times. The V gene is TRBV27, the J gene TRBJ2-7, with 10 bases identical to TRBD1. Trimming cost V 7 bases and J 1 base; bases outside gene matches: 7. Germline CDR1 reads MNHEY; CDR2 reads SMNVEV (reference sequence). This CDR3 contains 15 residues. The DNA for the CDR3 is TGTGCCAGCAAACTCGGGACAGGGGCATCCTACGAGCAGTACTTC. It codes for CASKLGTGASYEQYF.

V gene TRBV6-5 combines with J gene TRBJ2-7, with 9 bases identical to TRBD1. The DNA matches TRBJ2-5 better at its end, which makes the J call doubtful. The CDR3 is made up of 18 amino acids. CDR1 is MNHEY, CDR2 SVGAGI, per germline. DNA of the CDR3: TGTGCCAGCAGTTTATCCGGGACAGGGTCTTCAAGGGGGGAGACCCAGTACTTC. It specifies CASSLSGTGSSRGETQYF.

The V gene is TRBV20-1, the J gene TRBJ1-5; D perhaps matches TRBD1 (5 bases). Per germline, CDR1 DFQATT and CDR2 SNEGSKA (reference sequence). Trimming took off 6 bases at V and 3 bases at J, with 15 bases between the two ends. This CDR3 is built from 14 residues. The CDR3 loop is CSAGGVQVNQPQHF. Here the CDR3 DNA reads TGCAGTGCCGGGGGGGTACAGGTCAATCAGCCCCAGCATTTT.

The CDR3 is CASKRGGNKETQYF. CDR3 DNA sequence: TGTGCCAGCAAGAGAGGGGGCAACAAAGAGACCCAGTACTTC. J is TRBJ2-5 and V is TRBV2; 7 nucleotides agree with TRBD1. V gave up 7 bases and J gave up 3 bases; unmatched junction bases: 8. This CDR3 contains 14 residues. In germline, CDR1 is SNHLY, CDR2 FYNNEI.

This sequence joins TRBV5-6 and TRBJ2-3; possible D gene TRBD2, 6 bases. Trimming left V 4 bases short and J 6 bases short, with 18 bases between. This CDR3 spans 15 amino acids. Germline V gives CDR1 SGHDT, CDR2 YYEEEE. CDR3 DNA sequence: TGTGCCAGCAGCCTCACTCCAGGAGGGCGGGATACGCAGTATTTT. It encodes CASSLTPGGRDTQYF.

For the CDR3, the DNA is TGCACCCTGGGAGTACCACATAATGAAAAACTGTTTTTT. Translating gives CTLGVPHNEKLFF. The chain couples TRBV20-1 to TRBJ1-4; D gene ambiguous. The CDR3 extends over 13 amino acids. Germline assignment: CDR1 DFQATT and CDR2 SNEGSKA (reference sequence).

The chain recombines TRBV7-7 with TRBJ2-1, with D perhaps TRBD2 (6 bases). The end of the DNA is better explained by TRBJ2-7, so the J call may be wrong. Germline V lookup: CDR1 SSHAT, CDR2 FNYEAQ (reference sequence). The CDR3 spans 16 residues. The CDR3 coding sequence is TGTGCCAGCAGCCTCCGGGCCGGGAGTTCCTACAATGAGCAGTACTTC. This translates into CASSLRAGSSYNEQYF.